This T cell receptor (beta chain) derives from a study of cytotoxic CD8 clonotypes in ibrutinib-treated CLL. The study's findings and limits: Clonotypes that were public were uncommon, and they contracted or stayed stable on treatment. Against age-matched healthy donors, baseline clonality ran higher and tracked circulating CD8+ T-cell counts. Sampling times (in sustained-remission versus progressing patients) were not the same.

Assay used: immunoSEQ multiplex PCR; TCRdb lists only in-frame clones, some missing. The table lists about 130,000 clones, 80% to 85% of them singletons. A word on this clone: What it recognizes is unknown.

V was clipped by 2 bases and J by 3 bases, with 11 bases between them. Germline values: CDR1 LNHDA, CDR2 SQIVND (reference sequence). The CDR3 totals 15 residues. This receptor was identified in a human donor with chronic lymphocytic leukemia. The chain links TRBV19 to TRBJ1-5; the D gene is possibly TRBD1 (5 bases). The source was PBMCs, collected after 24 months of ibrutinib treatment. The CDR3 protein is CASSINLGVNQPQHF. Written as DNA, the CDR3 is TGTGCCAGTAGTATAAATTTAGGGGTCAATCAGCCCCAGCATTTT.